Following are 28 T cell receptor beta chains from one sample sequenced in a study of CD8 T cells in ankylosing spondylitis. What these receptors recognize is not known. MiXCR, applied by TCRdb to the 5' RACE reads, yields one record per CDR3 protein. The repertoire holds approximately 440,000 distinct CDR3 sequences, with 17% as singletons. Study outcomes and limitations: The study identified a TCR beta motif of several highly homologous variants that appeared characteristic of ankylosing spondylitis blood.

Sequencing used blood, either unsorted or a sorted T cell fraction (not recorded which). These TCRs come from a male donor with ankylosing spondylitis.

This clonotype has more than one count but fewer than ten. V and J are TRBV12-3 or TRBV12-4 and TRBJ2-5, with D unresolved. The length of the CDR3 is 13 residues. Trimming pared 3 bases from V and 2 bases from J, leaving 7 bases between. The CDR3, as DNA: TGTGCCAGCAGTTTCATGGCGCAAGAGACCCAGTACTTC. It translates to CASSFMAQETQYF.

This clonotype was picked up a small number of times. This chain connects TRBV27 to TRBJ2-1; 12 positions match TRBD2. The V gene's germline CDR1 is MNHEY and CDR2 SMNVEV (reference sequence). After removal of 5 bases from V and 8 bases from J, the junction contained 10 bases not matched to a gene. There are 16 residues in the CDR3. Here the CDR3 reads CASSPPTSGRGDEQFF. Written as DNA, the CDR3 is TGTGCCAGCAGTCCCCCGACTAGCGGGAGAGGGGATGAGCAGTTCTTC.

The chain has TRBV11-2 and TRBJ2-1, with 7 bases fitting TRBD2. Germline V gives CDR1 SGHAT, CDR2 FQNNGV. With V trimmed by 1 base and J by 8 bases, 8 bases remained unmatched. The CDR3 is 15 residues long. The CDR3 sequence is CASSLVGRGGDEQFF. CDR3 nucleotides: TGTGCCAGCAGCTTAGTGGGGCGGGGAGGGGATGAGCAGTTCTTC. Looking up the rest from reference TRBV11-2 and TRBJ2-1 gives the full variable domain: EAGVAQSPRYKIIEKRQSVAFWCNPISGHATLYWYQQILGQGPKLLIQFQNNGVVDDSQLPKDRFSAERLKGVDSTLKIQPAKLEDSAVYLCASSLVGRGGDEQFFGPGTRLTVL.

This chain links TRBV12-3 or TRBV12-4 with TRBJ1-1; D unclear. The CDR3 loop spans 14 amino acids. The V gene lost 7 bases and the J gene lost 3 bases, with 15 bases spanning the gap. CDR3 protein: CASIGISPDTEAFF. CDR3 in DNA: TGTGCCAGCATCGGGATCAGCCCCGACACTGAAGCTTTCTTT.

This clonotype was recorded a few times. The rearrangement links TRBV6-1 to TRBJ1-4; no firm D call. Trimming removed 3 bases from V and 7 bases from J, with 9 bases in between. The V gene's germline CDR1 is MNHNS and CDR2 SASEGT. This CDR3 is built from 13 residues. The CDR3 here is CASSDTVPEKLFF. In DNA form, the CDR3 reads TGTGCCAGCAGTGACACGGTCCCTGAAAAACTGTTTTTT.

This clonotype was recorded a few times. The CDR3 DNA reads as TGTGCCAGCAGTTTAGGAACTAGCGCTCGCACAGATACGCAGTATTTT. Protein sequence: CASSLGTSARTDTQYF. The chain recombines TRBV12-3 or TRBV12-4 with TRBJ2-3, with 7 bases aligning to TRBD2. With V trimmed by 1 base and J by 1 base, 5 bases remained unmatched. The CDR3 is 16 residues long.

This clonotype was observed a few times. The chain links TRBV19 to TRBJ1-5; D remains ambiguous. Germline CDR1 and CDR2: LNHDA and SQIVND (reference sequence). V lost 7 bases and J lost 6, with 10 bases in between. This CDR3 has 12 residues. The CDR3 DNA follows: TGTGCCAGTAACCTCCAAGGTCAGCCCCAGCATTTT. This sequence encodes CASNLQGQPQHF.

This clonotype was seen a few times. The chain recombines TRBV6-2 or TRBV6-3 with TRBJ2-7; D may be TRBD1 (6 bases). Per germline, CDR1 MNHEY and CDR2 SVGEGT. Trimming left V 6 bases short and J 2 bases short, with 17 bases between. This CDR3 is built from 15 residues. CDR3 region: CASRNTDAGAYEQYF. The CDR3, as DNA: TGTGCCAGCAGGAATACGGACGCAGGGGCCTACGAGCAGTACTTC.

This chain uses TRBV6-5 with TRBJ2-5; D unclear. The CDR3 consists of 13 residues. The germline V and J ends were trimmed by 2 bases and 6 bases, with 10 bases remaining between them. Germline V gene lookup returns CDR1 MNHEY and CDR2 SVGAGI. This chain's CDR3 is CASSYLLGKTQYF. CDR3 in DNA: TGTGCCAGCAGTTACCTCCTTGGCAAGACCCAGTACTTC.

In this sample, this clonotype turned up many times. The rearrangement links TRBV20-1 to TRBJ2-3; 11 positions agree with TRBD1. CDR1 is DFQATT and CDR2 is SNEGSKA in the germline V gene (reference sequence). Trimming took 5 bases from V and 6 from J; bases not matched to a gene: 7. The CDR3 is 14 amino acids. CDR3 in amino acids: CSALDRGRADTQYF. CDR3 DNA: TGCAGTGCTCTGGACAGGGGGCGTGCGGATACGCAGTATTTT.

This clonotype was recorded a few times. V usage is TRBV9 and J usage is TRBJ2-1; D tentatively fits TRBD1 or TRBD2 (6 bases each). Looked up from germline, CDR1 is SGDLS and CDR2 is YYNGEE. This CDR3 contains 18 residues. V shed 3 bases and J shed 5 bases, with 24 bases lying between them. CDR3 in DNA: TGTGCCAGCAGCGCCGACCGTCGAGGGGGGCTGGTCGACAATGAGCAGTTCTTC. It specifies CASSADRRGGLVDNEQFF.

This rearrangement joins TRBV20-1 to TRBJ2-2; either TRBD1 or TRBD2 may fit D (5 bases each). V gave up 6 bases and J gave up 5 bases, with 13 bases separating them. Per germline, CDR1 DFQATT and CDR2 SNEGSKA (reference sequence). The length of the CDR3 is 13 residues. In DNA, the CDR3 is TGCAGTGCGGGGCGGACTTTAACCGGGGAGCTGTTTTTT. Translating gives CSAGRTLTGELFF.

The table lists this clonotype with many counts. The rearrangement uses TRBV6-1 and TRBJ1-5, with 7 bases fitting TRBD1. V lost 4 bases, J lost 5 bases, and 5 bases stayed unmatched. Looked up from germline, CDR1 is MNHNS and CDR2 is SASEGT. This CDR3 contains 14 residues. CDR3 residues: CASSVRDSDQPQHF. CDR3 DNA: TGTGCCAGCAGTGTCCGGGACAGCGATCAGCCCCAGCATTTT.

In its sample, this clonotype was seen many times. The genes are TRBV3-1 and TRBJ2-7; D unclear. The CDR3 covers 12 residues. The V end lost 2 bases, the J end lost 6 bases, and 8 bases lay between the germline ends. Germline CDR1 reads LGHDT; CDR2 reads YNNKEL (reference sequence). The CDR3 coding sequence is TGTGCCAGCAGCCAAAACTACGGCGAGCAGTACTTC. It translates to CASSQNYGEQYF.

This sequence joins TRBV6-1 and TRBJ2-7, with 8 positions matching TRBD2. The germline V gene encodes CDR1 MNHNS and CDR2 SASEGT. The ends lost 5 bases at V and 0 bases at J; junction bases unmatched: 9. The CDR3 has 16 amino acids. The CDR3 here is CASSPQRGSSSYEQYF. DNA of the CDR3: TGTGCCAGCAGTCCCCAGCGGGGGTCGAGCTCCTACGAGCAGTACTTC.

V usage is TRBV7-9 and J usage is TRBJ2-1, with TRBD1 matching over 11 bases. The CDR3 has 14 amino acids. The germline V gene encodes CDR1 SEHNR and CDR2 FQNEAQ (reference sequence). V lost 5 bases, J lost 6 bases, and 3 bases stayed unmatched. In nucleotides, the CDR3 is TGTGCCAGCAGCCTGGACAGGGGGCTCAATGAGCAGTTCTTC. It encodes CASSLDRGLNEQFF.

This chain joins TRBV5-4 and TRBJ2-5, with 10 positions matching TRBD1. The CDR3 is made up of 16 amino acids. V dropped 4 bases and J dropped 5; count of bases not matched to a gene: 11. Per germline, CDR1 SGHNT and CDR2 YYREEE (reference sequence). Here the CDR3 DNA reads TGTGCCAGCAGCAGTCGAGGGACAGGGGATTTGGAGACCCAGTACTTC. Residues: CASSSRGTGDLETQYF.

This clonotype has only a few counts. The V gene is TRBV20-1, the J gene TRBJ1-5, with 7 bases aligning to TRBD1. This CDR3 spans 18 amino acids. Germline values: CDR1 DFQATT, CDR2 SNEGSKA (reference sequence). The ends lost 3 bases at V and 6 bases at J; junction bases unmatched: 20. The CDR3: CSASILRQGIRESQPQHF. CDR3 coding DNA: TGCAGTGCTAGCATCTTGCGACAGGGTATTAGGGAGAGTCAGCCCCAGCATTTT.

This clonotype occurred many times. This sequence joins TRBV2 and TRBJ2-2; D possibly corresponds to TRBD1 (6 bases). The CDR3 totals 15 residues. V lost 6 bases to trimming and J lost 1 base, with 12 bases between them. Germline loops: CDR1 SNHLY, CDR2 FYNNEI. The CDR3 region is CASRGAGRNTGELFF. The DNA of the CDR3 is TGTGCCAGCAGGGGGGCAGGCCGGAACACCGGGGAGCTGTTTTTT.

This clonotype appeared a few times. The V call is TRBV30, the J call TRBJ1-1; D is perhaps TRBD1 (5 bases). The CDR3 is 13 residues long. V was trimmed by 2 bases and J by 1 base, leaving 8 bases between them. Germline CDR1 and CDR2: GTSNPN and SVGIG (reference sequence). CDR3: CAWSPQGNTEAFF. The CDR3 coding sequence is TGTGCCTGGAGTCCGCAGGGGAACACTGAAGCTTTCTTT. Complete variable domain (other parts from reference TRBV30 and TRBJ1-1): SQTIHQWPATLVQPVGSPLSLECTVEGTSNPNLYWYRQAAGRGLQLLFYSVGIGQISSEVPQNLSASRPQDRQFILSSKKLLLSDSGFYLCAWSPQGNTEAFFGQGTRLTVV.

The chain links TRBV10-3 to TRBJ1-5; D might be TRBD1 (5 bases). CDR1 and CDR2 (germline): ENHRY, SYGVKD. The ends were cut back, 8 bases at V and 1 base at J, with 9 bases in the middle. The CDR3 loop spans 13 amino acids. CDR3 amino acids: CAIGGTSNQPQHF. DNA for the CDR3: TGTGCCATCGGAGGGACGAGCAATCAGCCCCAGCATTTT.

The V and J genes are TRBV10-3 and TRBJ1-2; D is unresolved. The CDR3 is 14 amino acids. Germline CDR1 reads ENHRY; CDR2 reads SYGVKD. Trimming cost V 4 bases and J 4 bases, with 13 bases left between them. Here the CDR3 reads CAISGGQESYGYTF. The CDR3 region has the DNA TGTGCCATCAGTGGAGGTCAGGAGAGCTATGGCTACACCTTC.

In its sample, this clonotype was seen a few times. The chain combines TRBV5-1 with TRBJ2-3; TRBD2 matches 8 bases. The CDR3 is made up of 15 amino acids. Germline V gene sequence: CDR1 SGHRS, CDR2 YFSETQ. V shed 3 bases and J 8 bases; nucleotides not matched to a gene: 11. As DNA, the CDR3 is TGCGCCAGCAGCTCCGGGACTAGTTCCTCGGCTACGCAGTATTTT. It codes for CASSSGTSSSATQYF.

Only a few counts were recorded for this clonotype. The rearrangement links TRBV7-8 to TRBJ2-5; D is perhaps TRBD1 (6 bases). This CDR3 contains 15 residues. V dropped 6 bases and J dropped 2 bases, with 16 bases sitting between them. The germline gives CDR1 SGHVS, CDR2 FQNEAQ. The DNA of the CDR3 is TGTGCCAGCAGTGCGGACAGCCGGCAACAAGAGACCCAGTACTTC. Amino acid sequence: CASSADSRQQETQYF.

Only a few counts were recorded for this clonotype. The chain has TRBV20-1 and TRBJ1-2; maybe TRBD1 (5 bases). The V gene's germline CDR1 is DFQATT and CDR2 SNEGSKA (reference sequence). V was pared by 4 bases and J by 2 bases, with 17 bases between. The CDR3 runs 15 residues. The CDR3 spells CSATASQALNYGYTF. The CDR3 nucleotides are TGCAGTGCTACGGCCTCACAGGCCCTAAACTATGGCTACACCTTC.

This clonotype was seen a handful of times. The CDR3 sequence is CASSLVDRANVLTF. The CDR3 bases are TGTGCCAGCAGCTTAGTGGACAGGGCCAACGTCCTGACTTTC. J is TRBJ2-6 and V is TRBV7-9; D may be TRBD1 (5 bases). Germline V gives CDR1 SEHNR, CDR2 FQNEAQ (reference sequence). Trimming stripped 1 base from V and 5 bases from J, with 6 bases between. The CDR3 spans 14 residues. The variable domain in full, completed from reference TRBV7-9 and TRBJ2-6, reads DTGVSQNPRHKITKRGQNVTFRCDPISEHNRLYWYRQTLGQGPEFLTYFQNEAQLEKSRLLSDRFSAERPKGSFSTLEIQRTEQGDSAMYLCASSLVDRANVLTFGAGSRLTVL.

The rearrangement links TRBV5-1 to TRBJ1-2; no clear D. Trimming shortened V by 4 bases and J by 8 bases, and 24 bases separated the two germline ends. Germline V gives CDR1 SGHRS, CDR2 YFSETQ. This CDR3 has 16 residues. CDR3 in DNA: TGCGCCAGCAGCCGCTCCGGTCAATCCGGGTTAGCCGGCTACACCTTC. It specifies CASSRSGQSGLAGYTF.

The genes are TRBV7-2 and TRBJ2-1; 9 bases line up with TRBD2. V was pared by 5 bases and J by 7 bases, with 9 bases of the junction left unmatched. The length of the CDR3 is 15 residues. Germline loops: CDR1 SGHTA, CDR2 FQGNSA. The chain's CDR3 is CASSQRLAEGNEQFF. The CDR3 region has the DNA TGTGCCAGCAGCCAGCGACTAGCGGAAGGTAATGAGCAGTTCTTC. Variable domain in full (rest from reference TRBV7-2 and TRBJ2-1): GAGVSQSPSNKVTEKGKDVELRCDPISGHTALYWYRQSLGQGLEFLIYFQGNSAPDKSGLPSDRFSAERTGGSVSTLTIQRTQQEDSAVYLCASSQRLAEGNEQFFGPGTRLTVL.